This entry lists 17 T cell receptor beta chains sequenced from one sample in a study of T cell repertoires in cytomegalovirus infection. TCRdb re-derived calls from the reads in MiXCR, one entry per CDR3 protein. The sample holds about 460,000 distinct CDR3 sequences, 10% to 12% seen once. The sequenced material came from PBMCs. These receptors originate from a human donor in good health (CMV status not recorded). Some clones in this sample may be carry-over from other donors' samples.

This clonotype was found many times. The gene calls are TRBV19 and TRBJ1-4; possibly TRBD1 for D (5 bases). V was trimmed by 6 bases and J by 11 bases, leaving 16 bases between them. The CDR3 loop spans 13 amino acids. Per germline, CDR1 LNHDA and CDR2 SQIVND (reference sequence). The CDR3 spells CASRLAGTSKLFF. As DNA, the CDR3 is TGTGCCAGTAGGCTTGCCGGGACGTCGAAACTGTTTTTT.

This clonotype was counted a few times. The CDR3 DNA sequence: TGTGCCAGCAGCGTAGGAGGGCAGGGGCGGGCCGAGCAGTACTTC. It codes for CASSVGGQGRAEQYF. The chain recombines TRBV9 with TRBJ2-7; possibly TRBD1 for D (6 bases). Trimming cost V 0 bases and J 6 bases, with 16 bases left between them. The germline CDR1 and CDR2 sequences are SGDLS and YYNGEE. The CDR3 has 15 amino acids.

This clonotype was observed many times. The V call is TRBV7-9, the J call TRBJ2-3; tentatively, D is TRBD1 or TRBD2 (5 bases each). V lost 5 bases to trimming and J lost 2 bases, with 8 bases between them. This CDR3 spans 13 amino acids. Germline-derived CDR1 and CDR2 are SEHNR and FQNEAQ (reference sequence). CDR3 sequence reads: CASSLGTTDTQYF. The CDR3 coding sequence is TGTGCCAGCAGCCTAGGGACCACAGATACGCAGTATTTT.

This clonotype was counted at least ten times. V usage is TRBV7-9 and J usage is TRBJ2-2; 10 nucleotides line up with TRBD2. The CDR3 spans 15 residues. In germline, CDR1 is SEHNR, CDR2 FQNEAQ (reference sequence). Trimming removed 6 bases from V and 5 bases from J; junction bases left unmatched: 6. This chain's CDR3 is CASRPSSGRTGELFF. In DNA form, the CDR3 reads TGTGCCAGCAGGCCCTCTAGCGGGAGAACCGGGGAGCTGTTTTTT.

This clonotype showed up many times. This chain joins TRBV12-3 or TRBV12-4 and TRBJ2-7, with D maybe TRBD2 (5 bases). With 5 bases removed from V and 3 bases from J, the gap between germline ends came to 17 bases. This CDR3 has 15 residues. The CDR3 loop is CASSASWGVHYEQYF. CDR3 DNA sequence: TGTGCCAGCAGTGCCTCCTGGGGAGTACACTACGAGCAGTACTTC.

This clonotype came up many times. This chain links TRBV27 with TRBJ1-1, with 8 bases identical to TRBD1. Germline V gene data show CDR1 as MNHEY and CDR2 as SMNVEV (reference sequence). After removal of 5 bases from V and 3 bases from J, the junction contained 8 bases not matched to a gene. There are 15 residues in the CDR3. This chain's CDR3 is CASSVYRGGDTEAFF. CDR3 nucleotides: TGTGCCAGCAGTGTCTACAGGGGGGGGGACACTGAAGCTTTCTTT.

This clonotype has a handful of counts. The chain combines TRBV14 with TRBJ1-2; TRBD1 matches at 7 bases. With V trimmed by 4 bases and J by 7 bases, 9 bases remained unmatched. The CDR3 totals 14 residues. Germline CDR1 is SGHDN and CDR2 is FVKESK. CDR3 DNA sequence: TGTGCCAGCAGCCTGGGACAGAGAGTCGGTGGCTACACCTTC. Protein: CASSLGQRVGGYTF.

This clonotype was found many times. The rearrangement joins TRBV7-3 to TRBJ2-7, with 8 bases matching TRBD1. Germline V lookup: CDR1 SGHTA, CDR2 FQGTGA. V lost 5 bases and J lost 5; bases outside the gene matches: 8. The CDR3 runs 14 residues. CDR3: CASSPGQGRDEQYF. The CDR3 nucleotides read TGTGCCAGCAGCCCCGGACAGGGCCGGGACGAGCAGTACTTC.

The rearrangement links TRBV4-2 to TRBJ2-1; 10 bases fit TRBD2. The V gene end was trimmed by 3 bases and the J gene end by 5 bases; junction bases not matched to a gene: 4. The CDR3 is 15 residues long. The germline gives CDR1 LGHNA, CDR2 YNFKEQ. CDR3 bases: TGTGCCAGCAGCCATCTAGCGGGGGCCAACAATGAGCAGTTCTTC. Translation: CASSHLAGANNEQFF.

This clonotype has at least ten counts. J is TRBJ2-5 and V is TRBV6-1, with TRBD1 matching over 7 bases. Trimming cost V 4 bases and J 8 bases; bases outside gene matches: 13. CDR1 MNHNS and CDR2 SASEGT come from the germline V gene. The CDR3 has 15 amino acids. CDR3 region: CASSGTGELSETQYF. CDR3 DNA sequence: TGTGCCAGCAGTGGAACAGGGGAACTTTCGGAAACCCAGTACTTC.

The chain links TRBV29-1 to TRBJ2-7; 7 positions agree with TRBD1. V was pared by 3 bases and J by 0 bases, with 5 bases of the junction left unmatched. CDR3 length: 14 residues. Germline V gives CDR1 SQVTM, CDR2 ANQGSEA. CDR3 sequence (DNA): TGCAGCGTTGAGGTCAGGGGGTGCTCCTACGAGCAGTACTTC. Protein product: CSVEVRGCSYEQYF.

There are many counts of this clonotype. The V call is TRBV6-2 or TRBV6-3, the J call TRBJ2-1; D may be TRBD1 (6 bases). Trimming removed 7 bases from V and 4 bases from J, with 11 bases in between. CDR1 is MNHEY, CDR2 SVGEGT, per germline. The CDR3 runs to 13 residues. As DNA, the CDR3 is TGTGCCAGCAAACAGACAGGATACAATGAGCAGTTCTTC. Translated: CASKQTGYNEQFF.

The J gene is TRBJ2-7, the V gene TRBV12-5; D is uncertain. V was trimmed by 6 bases and J by 3 bases, leaving 6 bases between them. The CDR3 extends over 11 amino acids. Per the germline V gene, CDR1 is LGHNT and CDR2 is FRNRAP. The CDR3 DNA sequence: TGTGCTAGTGGCTCCCACTACGAGCAGTACTTC. Translation gives CASGSHYEQYF.

At least ten counts were recorded for this clonotype. The chain carries TRBV19 and TRBJ2-1; the match to TRBD2 covers 7 bases. Germline CDR1 LNHDA, CDR2 SQIVND (reference sequence). The CDR3 spans 14 residues. J lost 9 bases, V lost 5 bases, and 10 bases had no gene match. DNA for the CDR3: TGTGCCAGTAGTGTAGGCGGGAGTCGGGGTGAGCAGTTCTTC. This sequence encodes CASSVGGSRGEQFF. Full variable domain (outside the CDR3, taken from reference TRBV19 and TRBJ2-1): DGGITQSPKYLFRKEGQNVTLSCEQNLNHDAMYWYRQDPGQGLRLIYYSQIVNDFQKGDIAEGYSVSREKKESFPLTVTSAQKNPTAFYLCASSVGGSRGEQFFGPGTRLTVL.

The chain has TRBV6-1 and TRBJ2-2; 7 positions agree with TRBD1. Per the germline V gene, CDR1 is MNHNS and CDR2 is SASEGT. This CDR3 region has 15 residues. J gave up 6 bases and V 1 base, and 5 bases lay outside the gene matches. The CDR3 spells CASSEEGQGAGELFF. Written as DNA, the CDR3 is TGTGCCAGCAGTGAAGAGGGGCAGGGGGCCGGGGAGCTGTTTTTT.

This clonotype has at least ten counts. The chain employs TRBV5-4 and TRBJ2-5; 7 nucleotides agree with TRBD2. J gave up 1 base and V 4 bases, and 7 bases lay outside the gene matches. The CDR3 is made up of 15 amino acids. From germline, CDR1 is SGHNT and CDR2 YYREEE (reference sequence). In nucleotides, the CDR3 is TGTGCCAGCAGCCTTCGACTAGCAGTCCAAGAGACCCAGTACTTC. This encodes CASSLRLAVQETQYF.

Here the CDR3 reads CASSWDRGDYGYTF. The CDR3, as DNA: TGTGCCAGCAGTTGGGACAGGGGGGACTATGGCTACACCTTC. The V call is TRBV28, the J call TRBJ1-2; TRBD1 matches 11 bases. Germline CDR1 reads MDHEN; CDR2 reads SYDVKM. Trimming at V came to 4 bases and at J to 3 bases, leaving 1 base not matched to a gene. This CDR3 comprises 14 residues.